The 9 T cell receptor beta chains in this list originate from one sample, sequenced in a study of post-analysis software for immune sequencing data. Study-level points and caveats: Patients showed TRBV5-6, TRBV5-1 and TRBV20-1 among five TRBV segments more frequent than in controls.

Presence of unique molecular identifiers characterized the TCR beta cDNA libraries. TCRdb ran MiXCR on the PCR reads and lists one entry per CDR3 protein. Of approximately 770,000 distinct CDR3 sequences listed, about 45% are singletons. These receptors have no known antigen. The source material was blood. These receptors were collected from a girl aged 10 to 17 with multiple sclerosis.

The rearrangement uses TRBV5-1 and TRBJ2-3, with a possible D match to TRBD2 (6 bases). Germline lookup yields CDR1 SGHRS and CDR2 YFSETQ. Trimming took off 0 bases at V and 10 bases at J, with 9 bases between the two ends. The CDR3 runs 12 residues. The CDR3 nucleotides are TGCGCCAGCAGCTTGGAAAGGAGGGCGCAGTATTTT. This translates into CASSLERRAQYF.

This clonotype was seen a handful of times. The rearrangement links TRBV6-5 to TRBJ1-2; D may be TRBD1 (6 bases). Trimming cost V 6 bases and J 6 bases, with 20 bases left between them. CDR1 is MNHEY and CDR2 is SVGAGI in the germline V gene. The CDR3 is 15 amino acids. The CDR3 is CASRPPGGGIDGYTF. As DNA, the CDR3 is TGTGCCAGCAGACCCCCCGGGGGGGGCATAGATGGCTACACCTTC.

V usage is TRBV27 and J usage is TRBJ2-7; D not resolved. The CDR3 sequence is 15 residues long. The V end was cut by 4 bases, the J end by 1 base, with 14 bases between. The germline CDR1 and CDR2 sequences are MNHEY and SMNVEV (reference sequence). This chain's CDR3 is CASSCLNRLSYEQYF. In DNA form, the CDR3 reads TGTGCCAGCAGTTGTCTCAACAGACTTTCCTACGAGCAGTACTTC.

The rearrangement joins TRBV20-1 to TRBJ2-7; 7 bases match TRBD2. Germline V gives CDR1 DFQATT, CDR2 SNEGSKA (reference sequence). The V and J ends lost 0 bases and 1 base, in that order; junction bases with no gene match: 9. The CDR3 is 16 amino acids. CDR3 loop: CSARDQWRELSYEQYF. CDR3 DNA sequence: TGCAGTGCTAGAGATCAATGGCGGGAGTTGTCCTACGAGCAGTACTTC.

This clonotype has just one count. The CDR3 sequence is CASSSPNQPQHF. DNA of the CDR3: TGTGCCAGCAGTTCCCCGAATCAGCCCCAGCATTTT. J is TRBJ1-5 and V is TRBV28; D unresolved. The CDR3 has 12 residues. Germline V gene sequence: CDR1 MDHEN, CDR2 SYDVKM. V lost 4 bases, J lost 4 bases, and 5 bases lay in between.

This clonotype was found once. The CDR3 nucleotides are TGTGCCTGGGCGAGGGGAACTGAAGCTTTCTTT. It translates to CAWARGTEAFF. The V and J genes are TRBV30 and TRBJ1-1; D possibly corresponds to TRBD1 (5 bases). V was cut by 5 bases and J by 5 bases, with 9 bases left in between. This CDR3 is built from 11 residues. Per the germline V gene, CDR1 is GTSNPN and CDR2 is SVGIG (reference sequence).

The CDR3 sequence: CASSQDLALGGRNIQYF. The CDR3 coding sequence is TGTGCCAGCAGCCAAGATTTGGCCCTCGGAGGTAGAAACATTCAGTACTTC. The gene calls are TRBV14 and TRBJ2-4; TRBD2 might be the D (5 bases). Germline CDR1 reads SGHDN; CDR2 reads FVKESK. Trimming removed 0 bases at V and 6 bases at J, with 18 bases between. The CDR3 is 17 amino acids.

The chain joins TRBV20-1 to TRBJ1-4; tentatively, D is TRBD1 (6 bases). This CDR3 region has 15 residues. V dropped 3 bases and J dropped 5 bases, with 16 bases sitting between them. Germline V lookup: CDR1 DFQATT, CDR2 SNEGSKA (reference sequence). CDR3 coding DNA: TGCAGTGCTAGCCTTACCGGGACAAGGAATGAAAAACTGTTTTTT. This sequence encodes CSASLTGTRNEKLFF.

The chain has TRBV12-3 or TRBV12-4 and TRBJ2-7, with TRBD2 matching over 10 bases. The CDR3 runs 16 residues. Germline trimming cut 2 bases from V and 5 bases from J; bases unmatched to any gene: 9. The CDR3: CASSLFGLAGDNEQYF. Here the CDR3 DNA reads TGTGCCAGCAGTTTATTTGGGCTAGCGGGAGACAACGAGCAGTACTTC.